The following is a TCR beta chain sequence with its context. Its antigen is as yet unknown. The data are from a study of cytomegalovirus exposure and HLA in healthy donors. Study background: Assignment to the Caucasian-associated ancestry cluster applied to approximately 80% of the approximately 400 genotyped donors. Findings and caveats of the study: Analyses of presence/absence relied on an assumption of roughly uniform sequencing depth across donors. An analysis was carried out at a later point. It showed that HLA-associated TCR beta chains were more clonally expanded than equally common non-associated chains.

The CDR3 is 15 residues long. Germline CDR1 and CDR2: SEHNR and FQNEAQ (reference sequence). Deletions cut 1 base from V and 4 bases from J, with 13 bases between. It was with 60 Vbeta and 13 Jbeta primers that the PCR ran. The protocol was immunoSEQ multiplex PCR, while the TCRdb copy is restricted to in-frame clones and leaves out a portion. The data contain 110,000 to 150,000 clones, around four fifths of them singletons. The chain joins TRBV7-9 to TRBJ1-1; D is perhaps TRBD1 (5 bases). This clonotype originated in a woman aged 40 to 50 in good health and CMV-seronegative. Sequenced: PBMCs. DNA of the CDR3: TGTGCCAGCAGCTTAGGAACGGGGGTGGGCACTGAAGCTTTCTTT. As protein: CASSLGTGVGTEAFF.